The 16 T cell receptor beta chains listed next were all sequenced from one sample in a study of blood T cell repertoires in COVID-19. The repertoire was sequenced with immunoSEQ multiplex PCR; TCRdb's copy has only in-frame clones and lacks some. The table records about 230,000 clones, 81% of them present only once. Sequenced sample: peripheral blood. The source of these receptors is an elderly woman with acute or convalescent COVID-19.

The J gene is TRBJ2-1, the V gene TRBV3-1 (or the pseudogene TRBV3-2); 7 nucleotides agree with TRBD2. CDR1 is LGHDT, CDR2 YNNKEL, per germline (reference sequence). The CDR3 is 20 amino acids. With 0 bases clipped from V and 0 bases from J, the junction kept 14 bases outside the gene matches. The CDR3 nucleotides read TGTGCCAGCAGCCAAGAATGGAGAGCGGGGTCTTTTGTCTCCTACAATGAGCAGTTCTTC. This gives the protein CASSQEWRAGSFVSYNEQFF.

The V gene is TRBV4-1, the J gene TRBJ2-5; possible D gene TRBD1, 5 bases. The CDR3 is 16 amino acids. Trimming took off 0 bases at V and 1 base at J, with 12 bases between the two ends. The germline gives CDR1 MGHRA, CDR2 YSYEKL. The CDR3 sequence is CASSQEGEGFQETQYF. The CDR3 coding sequence is TGCGCCAGCAGCCAAGAAGGGGAAGGGTTCCAAGAGACCCAGTACTTC.

The chain couples TRBV19 to TRBJ1-2; D call uncertain. Germline V gene data show CDR1 as LNHDA and CDR2 as SQIVND (reference sequence). CDR3 length equals 13 residues. Trimming cost V 9 bases and J 3 bases, with 14 bases left between them. The chain's CDR3 is CASTVNSYYGYTF. The CDR3 region has the DNA TGTGCCAGCACTGTGAACAGCTACTATGGCTACACCTTC.

The V and J genes are TRBV12-5 and TRBJ2-2; D remains unclear. Germline CDR1 and CDR2: LGHNT and FRNRAP. CDR3 length: 14 amino acids. Trimming removed 2 bases from V and 8 bases from J, with 12 bases in between. The CDR3 sequence is CASGLLQSTGELFF. CDR3 DNA sequence: TGTGCTAGTGGTTTGTTACAGTCTACAGGGGAGCTGTTTTTT.

A few counts support this clone. The chain links TRBV19 to TRBJ2-3, with D unresolved. CDR3 length equals 12 residues. CDR1 is LNHDA, CDR2 SQIVND, per germline (reference sequence). Trimming left V 3 bases short and J 6 bases short, with 7 bases between. In DNA, the CDR3 is TGTGCCAGTAGTATTGGAGTGGATACGCAGTATTTT. Amino acids: CASSIGVDTQYF.

The V gene is TRBV19, the J gene TRBJ1-6; 9 bases align to TRBD1. Germline CDR1 reads LNHDA; CDR2 reads SQIVND (reference sequence). V lost 7 bases to trimming and J lost 10 bases; unmatched junction nucleotides: 11. This CDR3 spans 15 amino acids. The CDR3 region is CASNAGTGIGSPLHF. DNA of the CDR3: TGTGCCAGTAACGCCGGGACAGGGATAGGGTCACCCCTCCACTTT.

Comments on this clone: This sample includes further DNA sequences coding for the same CDR3. The genes are TRBV5-1 and TRBJ2-1; TRBD2 matches at 11 bases. The CDR3 is 15 residues long. V shed 4 bases, J shed 3 bases, and the junction held 3 bases outside the gene matches. The germline CDR1 and CDR2 sequences are SGHRS and YFSETQ. For the CDR3, the DNA is TGCGCCAGCAGCCCGGGGACTAGCGGCTACAATGAGCAGTTCTTC. Translated, it gives CASSPGTSGYNEQFF.

This clone showed up just once. The chain recombines TRBV6-5 with TRBJ2-7; D uncertain. CDR1 MNHEY and CDR2 SVGAGI come from the germline V gene. Trimming took off 0 bases at V and 5 bases at J, with 14 bases between the two ends. The CDR3 sequence is 15 residues long. Written as DNA, the CDR3 is TGTGCCAGCAGTTACTCGAATTTCGCCCTAGACGAGCAGTACTTC. Amino acid sequence: CASSYSNFALDEQYF.

The table lists this clone with a few counts. This sequence joins TRBV20-1 and TRBJ1-2, with D uncertain. V lost 3 bases and J 7 bases, leaving 12 bases between the germline ends. The CDR3 has 12 amino acids. Germline CDR1 DFQATT, CDR2 SNEGSKA (reference sequence). In nucleotides, the CDR3 is TGCAGTGCTAGTAACCAGGAAGGTGGCTACACCTTC. Residues: CSASNQEGGYTF.

This clone appeared a single time. This chain links TRBV21-1 with TRBJ1-1; the D call TRBD1 from the table was never checked on the DNA. TRBV21-1 is noted as a pseudogene. This CDR3 is built from 17 residues. The CDR3 nucleotides read TGTGCCAGCAGCAAAGAGGGGCAGGGATGGGATCCCTCTGAAGCTTTCTTT. Translating gives CASSKEGQGWDPSEAFF.

The CDR3 here is CASSQGPTGFNTGELFF. CDR3 DNA: TGCGCCAGCAGCCAAGGTCCTACAGGGTTTAACACCGGGGAGCTGTTTTTT. The chain uses TRBV4-1 and TRBJ2-2; TRBD1 is a possible D gene (6 bases). Trimming removed 1 base from V and 2 bases from J, with 14 bases in between. Germline V CDR1 and CDR2: MGHRA, YSYEKL. The CDR3 extends over 17 amino acids.

This clone was seen repeatedly, ten times or more. The genes are TRBV19 and TRBJ1-2; D gene ambiguous. Germline V lookup: CDR1 LNHDA, CDR2 SQIVND (reference sequence). Trimming pared 0 bases from V and 7 bases from J, leaving 9 bases between. This CDR3 spans 13 amino acids. In DNA form, the CDR3 reads TGTGCCAGTAGTATAGATCAGTGGAGTGGCTACACCTTC. This gives the protein CASSIDQWSGYTF.

The chain is built from TRBV6-2 or TRBV6-3 and TRBJ1-2; 12 positions match TRBD1. V shed 4 bases and J 0 bases; nucleotides not matched to a gene: 9. CDR3 length equals 18 residues. From germline, CDR1 is MNHEY and CDR2 SVGEGT. CDR3 DNA: TGTGCCAGCAGTTTAGTTCGGGACAGGGGGCCCGCTAACTATGGCTACACCTTC. It yields the protein CASSLVRDRGPANYGYTF.

The table lists this clone with a count of one. This chain links TRBV11-2 with TRBJ2-7; D remains unclear. V was clipped by 5 bases and J by 1 base, with 6 bases between them. This CDR3 has 12 residues. Looked up from germline, CDR1 is SGHAT and CDR2 is FQNNGV. The CDR3 sequence: CASSPTSYEQYF. CDR3 in DNA: TGTGCCAGCAGCCCTACTTCCTACGAGCAGTACTTC.

The chain links TRBV6-5 to TRBJ2-5, with 8 bases matching TRBD1. Losses at the gene ends were 2 bases for V and 4 bases for J; bases not matched to a gene: 6. Looked up from germline, CDR1 is MNHEY and CDR2 is SVGAGI. The CDR3 contains 15 residues. The DNA of the CDR3 is TGTGCCAGCAGTTACCCTCGGGACAGGCGAGAGACCCAGTACTTC. It translates to CASSYPRDRRETQYF.

This chain links TRBV5-6 with TRBJ2-7, with a possible D match to TRBD1 (5 bases). V shed 1 base and J shed 5 bases, with 10 bases lying between them. Germline lookup yields CDR1 SGHDT and CDR2 YYEEEE. CDR3 length: 13 amino acids. Written as DNA, the CDR3 is TGTGCCAGCAGCTTGCCAGGGAAGGACGAGCAGTACTTC. Translating it yields CASSLPGKDEQYF.